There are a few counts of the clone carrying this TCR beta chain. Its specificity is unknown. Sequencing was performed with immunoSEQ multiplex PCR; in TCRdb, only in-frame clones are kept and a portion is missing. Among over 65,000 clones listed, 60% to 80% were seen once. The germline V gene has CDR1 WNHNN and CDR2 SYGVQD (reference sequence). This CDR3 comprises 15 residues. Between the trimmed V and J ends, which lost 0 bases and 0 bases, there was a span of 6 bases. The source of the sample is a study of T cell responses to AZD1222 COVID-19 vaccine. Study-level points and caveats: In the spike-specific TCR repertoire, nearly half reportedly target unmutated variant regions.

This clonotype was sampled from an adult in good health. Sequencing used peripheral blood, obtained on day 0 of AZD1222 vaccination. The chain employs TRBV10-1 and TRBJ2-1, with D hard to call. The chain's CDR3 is CASSESSGSYNEQFF. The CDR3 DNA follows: TGCGCCAGCAGTGAGTCTTCCGGCTCCTACAATGAGCAGTTCTTC.